The next 22 T cell receptor beta chains were all read from a single sample in a study of breast tumors, draining lymph nodes, adjacent tissues (dated by TCRdb to 2016 to 2017). The receptor library was made with multiplex PCR. Sequenced on an Illumina HiSeq 2000. In TCRdb, the public reads were trimmed at Q25 with fastp and aligned with MiXCR, with productive beta chains retained. CDR3 protein duplicates are merged, each entry listing the most common genes and DNA. The table for this sample lists 20,000 to 25,000 distinct CDR3 sequences; less than 40% of them were counted only once. Jointly, the top ten make up 11% of the sample. Sequenced sample: breast tumor tissue. The receptors were sampled from a female donor with breast cancer. Some clones in this sample may be carry-over from other donors' samples.

Points on this clonotype: A clone one base away is much larger, so this may be a read error. V and J are TRBV27 and TRBJ2-1; D possibly corresponds to TRBD2 (5 bases). This CDR3 is 13 amino acids long. Germline CDR1 and CDR2: MNHEY and SMNVEV (reference sequence). The CDR3 reads CASSPMVRDEQSF. CDR3 coding DNA: TGTGCCAGCAGCCCAATGGTCCGGGATGAGCAGTCCTTC.

Many counts were recorded for this clonotype. The chain links TRBV11-2 to TRBJ2-5; 8 bases are a match to TRBD2. From germline, CDR1 is SGHAT and CDR2 FQNNGV. The length of the CDR3 is 15 residues. Trimming removed 1 base from V and 4 bases from J; junction bases left unmatched: 5. CDR3 sequence (DNA): TGTGCCAGCAGCTTAGGGGCGGGAGGCGGAGAGACCCAGTACTTC. Its protein product is CASSLGAGGGETQYF. The variable domain in full, completed from reference TRBV11-2 and TRBJ2-5, reads EAGVAQSPRYKIIEKRQSVAFWCNPISGHATLYWYQQILGQGPKLLIQFQNNGVVDDSQLPKDRFSAERLKGVDSTLKIQPAKLEDSAVYLCASSLGAGGGETQYFGPGTRLLVL.

This clonotype was seen at least ten times. V and J are TRBV2 and TRBJ2-3, with 9 bases identical to TRBD2. The germline CDR1 and CDR2 sequences are SNHLY and FYNNEI. With 3 bases clipped from V and 5 bases from J, the junction kept 9 bases outside the gene matches. This CDR3 region has 16 residues. CDR3 bases: TGTGCCAGCAGTGACGTAGCGGGAGAAGTGGGAGATACGCAGTATTTT. Translation gives CASSDVAGEVGDTQYF.

By proportion, this clonotype is medium-sized (0.01 to 0.1%). The rearrangement joins TRBV19 to TRBJ2-7; D is ambiguous. This CDR3 spans 13 amino acids. The ends were cut back, 10 bases at V and 2 bases at J, with 15 bases in the middle. The V gene's germline CDR1 is LNHDA and CDR2 SQIVND (reference sequence). The CDR3 coding sequence is TGTGCCACCTCCTGGTCCGAGACCTACGAGCAGTACTTC. Translation gives CATSWSETYEQYF.

Comment on this clonotype: A read error may account for a junction end that differs from germline. This chain joins TRBV15 and TRBJ1-4; no definite D call. This CDR3 comprises 15 residues. Germline assignment: CDR1 LNHNV and CDR2 YYDKDF (reference sequence). This CDR3 reads CATSRDFATNERLFF. The CDR3 nucleotides read TGTGCCACCAGCAGAGATTTCGCAACTAATGAAAGACTGTTCTTT. The entire variable domain, with the rest obtained from reference TRBV15 and TRBJ1-4, is as follows: DAMVIQNPRYQVTQFGKPVTLSCSQTLNHNVMYWYQQKSSQAPKLLFHYYDKDFNNEADTPDNFQSRRPNTSFCFLDIRSPGLGDTAMYLCATSRDFATNERLFFGSGTQLSVL.

By share, this clonotype ranks as medium-sized (0.01 to 0.1%). The chain carries TRBV24-1 and TRBJ2-1; 8 bases are shared with TRBD2. V shed 7 bases and J 7 bases; nucleotides not matched to a gene: 14. The CDR3 covers 16 residues. From germline, CDR1 is KGHDR and CDR2 SFDVKD. DNA for the CDR3: TGTGCCACCAGCGATCCCTCGGGGGGGGGTGGTAATGAGCAGTTCTTC. Amino acid sequence: CATSDPSGGGGNEQFF.

Many counts were recorded for this clonotype. The V call is TRBV30, the J call TRBJ2-1; possibly TRBD2 for D (6 bases). V was cut by 0 bases and J by 5 bases, with 8 bases left in between. This CDR3 spans 13 amino acids. Germline CDR1 and CDR2: GTSNPN and SVGIG (reference sequence). In DNA form, the CDR3 reads TGTGCCTGGAGTGTCGGGGGAAACAATGAGCAGTTCTTC. It encodes CAWSVGGNNEQFF.

As for this clonotype: This may come from a read error, since a much larger clone is one base off. The V and J genes are TRBV3-2 and TRBJ2-1; the table's D call of TRBD1 was not tested on the DNA. TRBV3-2 is noted as a pseudogene. This CDR3 spans 14 amino acids. The CDR3 DNA is TGTGCCAGCAGCCCCGGGACAAGATCATTCGAGCAGTTGTTC. Residues: CASSPGTRSFEQLF.

This clonotype has ten or more counts. This rearrangement joins TRBV5-1 to TRBJ1-4, with 7 bases identical to TRBD1. The V gene's germline CDR1 is SGHRS and CDR2 YFSETQ. The CDR3 length is 14 residues. V lost 0 bases, J lost 8 bases, and 4 bases stayed unmatched. This CDR3 reads CASSLGQGGEKLFF. The DNA for the CDR3 is TGCGCCAGCAGCTTGGGACAGGGCGGGGAAAAACTGTTTTTT.

About this clonotype: Compared with germline, one end of the junction differs, possibly owing to a read error. V is TRBV7-2 and J is TRBJ2-3, with 9 bases lining up with TRBD1. The CDR3 totals 14 residues. Germline V CDR1 and CDR2: SGHTA, FQGNSA. CDR3 amino acids: CASSKGQGHRYAVF. In DNA form, the CDR3 reads TGTGCCAGCAGCAAAGGACAGGGGCACAGATACGCAGTATTT.

This clonotype has at least ten counts. The rearrangement links TRBV20-1 to TRBJ2-5; the match to TRBD1 covers 7 bases. V was pared by 7 bases and J by 0 bases, with 5 bases of the junction left unmatched. The CDR3 sequence is 13 residues long. Germline V gene lookup returns CDR1 DFQATT and CDR2 SNEGSKA (reference sequence). In nucleotides, the CDR3 is TGCAGTGTTCTTACAGGGGACCAAGAGACCCAGTACTTC. Its protein is CSVLTGDQETQYF.

This clonotype appeared many times. The V call is TRBV6-2 or TRBV6-3, the J call TRBJ1-2; a weak D match, TRBD1 (5 bases). Trimming removed 7 bases at V and 8 bases at J, with 20 bases between. This CDR3 has 14 amino acids. From germline, CDR1 is MNHEY and CDR2 SVGEGT. The CDR3 DNA follows: TGTGCCAGCACCGACCGCCCCCGGGGGGAAGGCTACACCTTC. Residues: CASTDRPRGEGYTF.

Ten or more counts support this clonotype. The chain recombines TRBV7-2 with TRBJ2-1; D is unclear. V lost 1 base and J 6 bases, leaving 4 bases between the germline ends. The CDR3 totals 12 residues. CDR1 and CDR2 from the germline V gene are SGHTA and FQGNSA. CDR3 bases: TGTGCCAGCAGCTTAGAAGTCAATGAGCAGTTCTTC. Its protein is CASSLEVNEQFF.

This clonotype was counted many times. V gene TRBV3-1 combines with J gene TRBJ1-6; D unclear. CDR1 is LGHDT, CDR2 YNNKEL, per germline (reference sequence). CDR3 length: 15 residues. Deletions cut 1 base from V and 5 bases from J, with 9 bases between. The CDR3 protein is CASSQGIQNNSPLHF. CDR3 DNA: TGTGCCAGCAGCCAAGGAATACAGAATAATTCACCCCTCCACTTT.

This clonotype was seen many times. V is TRBV5-1 and J is TRBJ2-7, with D possibly being TRBD2 (6 bases). CDR3 length: 15 residues. Trimming removed 0 bases at V and 1 base at J, with 11 bases between. CDR1 is SGHRS and CDR2 is YFSETQ in the germline V gene. CDR3 loop: CASSLAFGGSYEQYF. The CDR3 bases are TGCGCCAGCAGCTTGGCCTTCGGGGGTTCCTACGAGCAGTACTTC.

In this sample, this clonotype is medium-sized. Here the CDR3 DNA reads TGCAGTGCTAGAGATCGGAGTGTAGCGGCGAATGAGCAGTTCTTC. It encodes CSARDRSVAANEQFF. The chain is built from TRBV20-1 and TRBJ2-1; tentative D call: TRBD2 (6 bases). V was cut by 0 bases and J by 7 bases, with 16 bases left in between. This CDR3 comprises 15 residues. Germline V gene sequence: CDR1 DFQATT, CDR2 SNEGSKA (reference sequence).

This clonotype was counted many times. V usage is TRBV27 and J usage is TRBJ2-5, with TRBD2 identical over 7 bases. Trimming removed 8 bases from V and 1 base from J; junction bases left unmatched: 19. The CDR3 runs 18 residues. The V gene's germline CDR1 is MNHEY and CDR2 SMNVEV (reference sequence). CDR3 residues: CASSAGWGAGEGQETQYF. CDR3 bases: TGTGCCAGCTCCGCAGGGTGGGGTGCGGGAGAGGGCCAAGAGACCCAGTACTTC.

This chain uses TRBV5-4 with TRBJ2-2, with TRBD2 matching 10 bases. V dropped 4 bases and J dropped 0; count of bases not matched to a gene: 3. Germline CDR1 and CDR2: SGHNT and YYREEE (reference sequence). The CDR3 runs to 16 residues. CDR3 DNA: TGTGCCAGCAGCCAACTAGCGGGATCGAACACCGGGGAGCTGTTTTTT. The encoded protein is CASSQLAGSNTGELFF. The whole variable domain, filled in from reference TRBV5-4 and TRBJ2-2, reads ETGVTQSPTHLIKTRGQQVTLRCSSQSGHNTVSWYQQALGQGPQFIFQYYREEENGRGNFPPRFSGLQFPNYSSELNVNALELDDSALYLCASSQLAGSNTGELFFGEGSRLTVL.

About this clonotype itself: An end of the junction does not agree with germline; a read error may underlie this. This chain links TRBV7-6 with TRBJ2-1, with D perhaps TRBD1 (6 bases). The germline V gene has CDR1 SGHVS and CDR2 FNYEAQ. This CDR3 is 16 amino acids long. This chain's CDR3 is CASSLADRSSYNGQFF. Written as DNA, the CDR3 is TGTGCCAGCAGCTTAGCCGACAGGAGTTCCTACAATGGGCAGTTCTTC. Using reference TRBV7-6 and TRBJ2-1 for the parts outside the CDR3, the full variable domain is GAGVSQSPRYKVTKRGQDVALRCDPISGHVSLYWYRQALGQGPEFLTYFNYEAQQDKSGLPNDRFSAERPEGSISTLTIQRTEQRDSAMYRCASSLADRSSYNGQFFGPGTRLTVL.

This clonotype was observed at least ten times. This chain links TRBV11-2 with TRBJ2-7; 10 bases agree with TRBD2. CDR3 length: 19 residues. Germline assignment: CDR1 SGHAT and CDR2 FQNNGV. V dropped 6 bases and J dropped 1; count of bases not matched to a gene: 18. Here the CDR3 reads CASSLSGTSGAHRSYEQYF. The CDR3 DNA is TGTGCCAGCAGTTTAAGTGGTACTAGCGGGGCCCATAGGTCCTACGAGCAGTACTTC.

This clonotype was found many times. V and J are TRBV12-3 or TRBV12-4 and TRBJ2-1, with 8 positions matching TRBD1. V shed 7 bases, J shed 1 base, and the junction held 6 bases outside the gene matches. The CDR3 covers 15 residues. The CDR3 DNA reads TGTGCCAGCAAACAGGGGGGATATTCCTACAATGAGCAGTTCTTC. It yields the protein CASKQGGYSYNEQFF.

This clonotype ranks as large. The chain combines TRBV20-1 with TRBJ1-6; 9 bases fit TRBD1. Germline V gives CDR1 DFQATT, CDR2 SNEGSKA (reference sequence). This CDR3 spans 14 amino acids. Trimming at V came to 1 base and at J to 9 bases, leaving 4 bases not matched to a gene. CDR3 amino acids: CSARAGTGTSPLHF. The CDR3, as DNA: TGCAGTGCTAGAGCCGGGACAGGGACTTCACCCCTCCACTTT.